One sample yielded the 18 T cell receptor beta chains listed below, sequenced in a study of T cells in Graves' hyperthyroidism and ophthalmopathy. TCR beta CDR3 regions were amplified from RNA. First-round RT-PCR targeting the TCR CDR3 was performed with the HTBI primer set. One entry per CDR3 protein, called by TCRdb with MiXCR from the multiplex PCR reads. The profile shows under 250,000 distinct CDR3 sequences, approximately 25% of them singletons. Material: blood. Receptor source: a woman in her 40s with Graves' ophthalmopathy.

The rearrangement joins TRBV6-4 to TRBJ2-3; 7 bases fit TRBD2. Trimming removed 2 bases from V and 6 bases from J; junction bases left unmatched: 11. This CDR3 is built from 16 residues. CDR1 is MRHNA, CDR2 SNTAGT, per germline. The CDR3 sequence is CASSDTWTTGGDTQYF. Here the CDR3 DNA reads TGTGCCAGCAGTGACACCTGGACGACCGGGGGGGATACGCAGTATTTT.

This clonotype was seen repeatedly, ten times or more. V gene TRBV10-3 combines with J gene TRBJ1-2; D is possibly TRBD1 (5 bases). The CDR3 consists of 13 residues. Germline CDR1 ENHRY, CDR2 SYGVKD. Trimming removed 3 bases from V and 4 bases from J, with 9 bases in between. The CDR3 here is CAISEGVGYGYTF. Here the CDR3 DNA reads TGTGCCATCAGTGAAGGGGTCGGCTATGGCTACACCTTC.

This clonotype was seen a few times. The V call is TRBV7-6, the J call TRBJ2-5; 10 positions agree with TRBD1. CDR1 and CDR2 from the germline V gene are SGHVS and FNYEAQ. The CDR3 is 16 amino acids. V lost 3 bases to trimming and J lost 5 bases; unmatched junction nucleotides: 9. CDR3 bases: TGTGCCAGCAGCTTTCCGACAGGGGGCGTATGGGAGACCCAGTACTTC. This translates into CASSFPTGGVWETQYF.

The chain employs TRBV7-2 and TRBJ2-7; D call uncertain. From germline, CDR1 is SGHTA and CDR2 FQGNSA. The V gene lost 1 base and the J gene lost 4 bases, with 8 bases spanning the gap. This CDR3 region has 13 residues. The CDR3 loop is CASSLVAVYEQYF. For the CDR3, the DNA is TGTGCCAGCAGCTTAGTGGCGGTGTACGAGCAGTACTTC.

This clonotype was counted many times. V is TRBV12-3 or TRBV12-4 and J is TRBJ1-1; 7 nucleotides match TRBD1. The V segment lost 7 bases and the J segment 5 bases; nucleotides outside the gene matches: 4. The CDR3 is 12 amino acids. The CDR3 nucleotides are TGTGCCAGCACACAGGGGTGGACTGAAGCTTTCTTT. Amino acid sequence: CASTQGWTEAFF.

This clonotype was detected ten times or more. The chain is built from TRBV6-5 and TRBJ2-7; the match to TRBD1 covers 9 bases. The ends lost 11 bases at V and 3 bases at J; junction bases unmatched: 11. This CDR3 is 14 amino acids long. Germline loops: CDR1 MNHEY, CDR2 SVGAGI. The CDR3 region has the DNA TGTGCCGCGTCGCGGGACAGGGTATACTACGAGCAGTACTTC. Translation: CAASRDRVYYEQYF.

This clonotype has ten or more counts. The chain uses TRBV3-1 and TRBJ2-5; D possibly uses TRBD1 or TRBD2 (5 bases each). Trimming removed 0 bases at V and 5 bases at J, with 28 bases between. This CDR3 has 20 amino acids. Germline lookup yields CDR1 LGHDT and CDR2 YNNKEL (reference sequence). CDR3 DNA: TGTGCCAGCAGCCAAGATATGGGGGAACGATGGAGCGGCCTGTGGGAGACCCAGTACTTC. It translates to CASSQDMGERWSGLWETQYF.

The sample holds many counts of this clonotype. The chain employs TRBV6-1 and TRBJ2-7; TRBD1 matches 7 bases. Germline CDR1 reads MNHNS; CDR2 reads SASEGT. This CDR3 spans 15 amino acids. The trim removed 6 bases at V and 4 bases at J, leaving 12 bases unmatched. The CDR3 DNA sequence: TGTGCCAGCAGCCTTCCGGGCAGGGGGAAATACGAGCAGTACTTC. Translating gives CASSLPGRGKYEQYF.

This clonotype occurred many times. The chain employs TRBV19 and TRBJ2-5; 10 nucleotides align to TRBD2. V lost 2 bases and J lost 1; bases outside the gene matches: 1. Per the germline V gene, CDR1 is LNHDA and CDR2 is SQIVND (reference sequence). The CDR3 has 15 residues. CDR3 sequence: CASSITSGIQETQYF. DNA for the CDR3: TGTGCCAGTAGTATAACTAGCGGGATCCAAGAGACCCAGTACTTC.

This clonotype occurred many times. The chain has TRBV9 and TRBJ1-2; D gene ambiguous. The CDR3 has 13 residues. V lost 3 bases and J 1 base, leaving 7 bases between the germline ends. Looked up from germline, CDR1 is SGDLS and CDR2 is YYNGEE. CDR3: CASSGAFNYGYTF. The CDR3 DNA is TGTGCCAGCAGCGGGGCTTTTAACTATGGCTACACCTTC.

This clonotype was counted a few times. The rearrangement uses TRBV20-1 and TRBJ2-2; possible D gene TRBD2, 5 bases. Germline CDR1 DFQATT, CDR2 SNEGSKA (reference sequence). The CDR3 runs 13 residues. Trimming took off 2 bases at V and 2 bases at J, with 6 bases between the two ends. CDR3 coding DNA: TGCAGTGCTAGAAGGACTAACACCGGGGAGCTGTTTTTT. This translates into CSARRTNTGELFF.

There are many counts of this clonotype. This rearrangement joins TRBV27 to TRBJ2-2; TRBD1 aligns across 8 bases. The V gene's germline CDR1 is MNHEY and CDR2 SMNVEV (reference sequence). V lost 1 base to trimming and J lost 1 base; unmatched junction nucleotides: 2. The length of the CDR3 is 16 residues. The CDR3 loop reads CASSLWGQENTGELFF. The CDR3 bases are TGTGCCAGCAGTTTATGGGGACAGGAGAACACCGGGGAGCTGTTTTTT.

This clonotype was picked up many times. The chain combines TRBV29-1 with TRBJ2-5; the match to TRBD2 covers 14 bases. The trim removed 0 bases at V and 5 bases at J, leaving 11 bases unmatched. Germline V gives CDR1 SQVTM, CDR2 ANQGSEA. This CDR3 spans 18 amino acids. This chain's CDR3 is CSVEDGTSGSRLGETQYF. The CDR3 DNA sequence: TGCAGCGTTGAAGACGGGACTAGCGGGAGTAGATTGGGGGAGACCCAGTACTTC. The full variable domain, its missing parts supplied by reference TRBV29-1 and TRBJ2-5, is SAVISQKPSRDICQRGTSLTIQCQVDSQVTMMFWYRQQPGQSLTLIATANQGSEATYESGFVIDKFPISRPNLTFSTLTVSNMSPEDSSIYLCSVEDGTSGSRLGETQYFGPGTRLLVL.

This clonotype appeared a few times. A junction boundary mismatches the germline segment, possibly from a read error. V gene TRBV3-1 combines with J gene TRBJ1-6; D remains unclear. This CDR3 is 16 amino acids long. Germline lookup yields CDR1 LGHDT and CDR2 YNNKEL (reference sequence). DNA of the CDR3: TGTGCCAGCAGCCTTCGATCAGGCGGAGGGAATTCATCCCTCCACTTT. Its protein is CASSLRSGGGNSSLHF.

This clonotype showed up many times. J is TRBJ1-5 and V is TRBV24-1, with D maybe TRBD1 (6 bases). V was clipped by 5 bases and J by 9 bases, with 19 bases between them. This CDR3 contains 15 residues. Germline V gives CDR1 KGHDR, CDR2 SFDVKD. CDR3 amino acids: CATSGSGGAIGPQHF. CDR3 nucleotides: TGTGCCACCAGTGGTTCGGGGGGGGCTATAGGGCCCCAGCATTTT.

This clonotype was observed at least ten times. The chain employs TRBV12-5 and TRBJ1-2; D possibly corresponds to TRBD1 (5 bases). CDR3 length equals 14 residues. Germline V lookup: CDR1 LGHNT, CDR2 FRNRAP. Trimming left V 3 bases short and J 2 bases short, with 10 bases between. The CDR3 coding sequence is TGTGCTAGTGGTTTCGGCAGGGCCAACTATGGCTACACCTTC. Translating gives CASGFGRANYGYTF.

This clonotype was seen a few times. The junction shows a germline mismatch at one end, possibly a read error. The chain has TRBV24-1 and TRBJ2-1, with 12 bases lining up with TRBD2. The length of the CDR3 is 16 residues. Germline CDR1 KGHDR, CDR2 SFDVKD. CDR3: CATSEASGRANNDQFF. The CDR3 DNA is TGTGCCACCAGTGAGGCTAGCGGGAGGGCCAACAATGATCAGTTCTTC.

The chain is built from TRBV28 and TRBJ1-1; D ambiguous. V was trimmed by 7 bases and J by 4 bases, leaving 13 bases between them. CDR1 is MDHEN and CDR2 is SYDVKM in the germline V gene. This CDR3 comprises 13 residues. The CDR3 DNA reads as TGTGCCAGCATTGGAGGGTCATTCACTGAAGCTTTCTTT. Translating gives CASIGGSFTEAFF.